The entry that follows covers one T cell receptor beta chain sequence. As yet, its antigen is unknown. The sample comes from a study of OX40 agonist ivuxolimab in advanced cancers. Study-level information: Patients got intravenous ivuxolimab at 0.01 to 10 mg/kg every 2 weeks. With a range of roughly 20 to 80, age averaged approximately 60 years, and around 80% were male. Study-level findings and limits: The CD4+ and CD8+ T cells in the blood had expanded clonally by week 6 at 0.1 to 3.0 mg/kg. Certain nonresponding patients likewise had low normalized T-cell clonal expansion.

Profiled with immunoSEQ multiplex PCR; TCRdb holds only in-frame clones, not every one. The data show 49,000 or so clones, with 80% to 90% seen just once and about 12% held by the top ten. The germline CDR1 and CDR2 sequences are SGDLS and YYNGEE. The CDR3 is 14 amino acids. With 1 base removed from V and 0 bases from J, the gap between germline ends came to 5 bases. This sequence was found in an adult with an advanced solid tumor such as melanoma, head and neck, liver or kidney cancer. The V call is TRBV9, the J call TRBJ2-1; D remains unclear. This material consisted of CD4+ or CD8+ T cells sorted from blood, taken in a trial of the OX40 agonist ivuxolimab. CDR3 protein: CASSVRHSYNEQFF. The CDR3 DNA reads TGTGCCAGCAGCGTAAGACACTCCTACAATGAGCAGTTCTTC.